A selection of T cell receptor beta chains follows, all from one sample in a study of blood T cell repertoires in COVID-19. Profiling relied on immunoSEQ multiplex PCR, and the TCRdb table lists in-frame clones only, not all of them. The sample records around 300,000 clones, around 90% being singletons. Input material: PBMCs or T cells enriched from blood (not recorded which). Receptor source: a woman under 30 with acute COVID-19. Each CDR3 is given with its conserved first and last residue.

>TRBJ1-1|TRBV6-5
CASSYFGLDTEAFF
>TRBJ1-2|TRBV10-3
CAISSGGVGGYTF
>TRBJ2-7|TRBV6-5
CATGARERYEQYF
>TRBJ2-7|TRBV6-2/TRBV6-3
CASSPRGARTPSQYF
>TRBJ2-2|TRBV19
CATGQGMNTGELFF
>TRBJ2-2|TRBV28
CASSPTGALQNTGELFF
>TRBJ2-3|TRBV2
CASTSGGRVDTQYF
>TRBJ1-2|TRBV5-8
CASSLGVDSSNYGYTF
>TRBJ2-6|TRBV28
CASSFLRSRESGANVLTF
>TRBJ2-2|TRBV4-2
CASSGNLGGLAGGGTGELFF